The sequence of this T cell receptor beta chain was determined in a study of cytomegalovirus exposure and HLA in healthy donors. The study ran its PCR with 60 Vbeta and 13 Jbeta primers. TCRdb keeps only in-frame clones here, not all; method: immunoSEQ multiplex PCR. The sample lists 130,000 to 150,000 clones; around 81% were seen once. Study conclusions and caveats: TCR beta sequences reportedly predicted most subjects' HLA-A and HLA-B alleles accurately.

Trimming took 6 bases from V and 7 from J; bases not matched to a gene: 6. CDR3 length: 13 amino acids. The V gene's germline CDR1 is SGHVS and CDR2 FQNEAQ. For this clone: What it binds is unknown.

This TCR was recovered from a male donor in good health and CMV-seronegative. The genes are TRBV7-8 and TRBJ1-5, with 7 bases that match TRBD1. The material sequenced was PBMCs. The CDR3 nucleotides are TGTGCCAGCAGTCCCGACAGGGAACAGCCCCAGCATTTT. It specifies CASSPDREQPQHF.